Shown below are 19 T cell receptor beta chains from a single sample sequenced in a study of OX40 agonist ivuxolimab in advanced cancers. The receptor library was made with the immunoSEQ multiplex PCR assay. Drawn from immuneACCESS, this table holds only the in-frame rearrangements with V and J called that TCRdb kept. Clones are partly lost; checked studies trace under half to an unresolved V gene and leave the rest unexplained. The sample has approximately 70,000 clones on record, approximately 90% of them singletons. Around 6.3% of the sample is in the top ten clones. The source was CD4+ or CD8+ T cells sorted from blood, collected in a trial of the OX40 agonist ivuxolimab. The receptors were gathered from an adult with an advanced solid tumor such as melanoma, head and neck, liver or kidney cancer.

The CDR3 bases are TGTGCCAGCAGCCTGGGACAGGGTGGATACTATGGCTACACCTTC. It specifies CASSLGQGGYYGYTF. This chain uses TRBV11-1 with TRBJ1-2, with 9 bases lining up with TRBD1. The germline CDR1 and CDR2 sequences are SGHAT and FQDESV (reference sequence). This CDR3 spans 15 amino acids. V shed 5 bases, J shed 3 bases, and the junction held 7 bases outside the gene matches.

Here the CDR3 reads CATSSPMVSNEKLFF. The CDR3 DNA sequence: TGTGCCACCAGCAGTCCAATGGTCTCTAATGAAAAACTGTTTTTT. The rearrangement joins TRBV15 to TRBJ1-4; D ambiguous. The CDR3 contains 15 residues. Germline V gene data show CDR1 as LNHNV and CDR2 as YYDKDF (reference sequence). Trimming shortened V by 3 bases and J by 3 bases, and 11 bases separated the two germline ends.

The V and J genes are TRBV19 and TRBJ2-7; D might be TRBD1 (6 bases). The CDR3 is 14 amino acids. The germline V gene has CDR1 LNHDA and CDR2 SQIVND (reference sequence). V gave up 6 bases and J gave up 5 bases, with 17 bases separating them. The CDR3, as DNA: TGTGCCAGTAGCAAGGGCAGGGGAGTCGACGAGCAGTACTTC. Translated: CASSKGRGVDEQYF.

This rearrangement joins TRBV7-8 to TRBJ1-5; D perhaps matches TRBD1 (5 bases). Trimming stripped 5 bases from V and 7 bases from J, with 15 bases between. The CDR3 is 14 residues long. Per germline, CDR1 SGHVS and CDR2 FQNEAQ. The CDR3 is CASSPRQGPQPQHF. CDR3 DNA sequence: TGTGCCAGCAGCCCGCGGCAGGGCCCGCAGCCCCAGCATTTT.

The chain is built from TRBV5-4 and TRBJ2-1, with D tentatively TRBD1 or TRBD2 (5 bases each). Trimming shortened V by 6 bases and J by 4 bases, and 14 bases separated the two germline ends. This CDR3 contains 14 residues. Per the germline V gene, CDR1 is SGHNT and CDR2 is YYREEE (reference sequence). CDR3 sequence (DNA): TGTGCCAGCACCCCGGGGCGAAGTTACAATGAGCAGTTCTTC. It codes for CASTPGRSYNEQFF. Using reference TRBV5-4 and TRBJ2-1 for the parts outside the CDR3, the full variable domain is ETGVTQSPTHLIKTRGQQVTLRCSSQSGHNTVSWYQQALGQGPQFIFQYYREEENGRGNFPPRFSGLQFPNYSSELNVNALELDDSALYLCASTPGRSYNEQFFGPGTRLTVL.

A few counts support this clone. The chain employs TRBV4-1 and TRBJ1-4, with a tentative D call TRBD1 (6 bases). Trimming left V 7 bases short and J 0 bases short, with 18 bases between. Germline CDR1 reads MGHRA; CDR2 reads YSYEKL. The CDR3 sequence is 17 residues long. Written as DNA, the CDR3 is TGCGCCAGCAACCCACAGGGTTCCATTGCAACTAATGAAAAACTGTTTTTT. Amino acid sequence: CASNPQGSIATNEKLFF.

The chain combines TRBV4-1 with TRBJ1-4, with D uncertain. V shed 3 bases and J shed 8 bases, with 7 bases lying between them. Germline values: CDR1 MGHRA, CDR2 YSYEKL. The CDR3 has 12 residues. CDR3 protein: CASSQPYEKLFF. The CDR3 DNA reads TGCGCCAGCAGCCAGCCCTACGAAAAACTGTTTTTT.

This clone was counted once. V usage is TRBV5-1 and J usage is TRBJ2-4; 12 bases map to TRBD1. V lost 4 bases and J lost 7; bases outside the gene matches: 15. The CDR3 spans 18 residues. The germline V gene encodes CDR1 SGHRS and CDR2 YFSETQ. The CDR3 DNA reads TGCGCCAGCAGCGCAGCCGGGACAGGGGGCGCGATACGGAACATTCAGTACTTC. It is translated as CASSAAGTGGAIRNIQYF.

The V call is TRBV15, the J call TRBJ2-5; 10 bases match TRBD2. The CDR3 is made up of 17 amino acids. Trimming took 1 base from V and 5 from J; bases not matched to a gene: 10. Germline CDR1 reads LNHNV; CDR2 reads YYDKDF (reference sequence). Here the CDR3 DNA reads TGTGCCACCAGCAGAGGTCGGCTAGCGGGAGAACAGGAGACCCAGTACTTC. Protein: CATSRGRLAGEQETQYF.

The chain uses TRBV29-1 and TRBJ1-1, with D maybe TRBD1 (5 bases). The germline gives CDR1 SQVTM, CDR2 ANQGSEA. There are 12 residues in the CDR3. Trimming removed 4 bases at V and 5 bases at J, with 11 bases between. The CDR3 bases are TGCAGCGTTGCCAGGGACCAGACTGAAGCTTTCTTT. It translates to CSVARDQTEAFF.

The count of this clone is one. The rearrangement joins TRBV4-3 to TRBJ2-1; 8 bases agree with TRBD2. After removal of 0 bases from V and 7 bases from J, the junction contained 14 bases not matched to a gene. The CDR3 loop spans 18 amino acids. From germline, CDR1 is LGHNA and CDR2 YSLEER. CDR3 region: CASSQEAPWAGGLNEQFF. DNA for the CDR3: TGCGCCAGCAGCCAAGAAGCCCCTTGGGCGGGGGGTCTGAATGAGCAGTTCTTC.

The chain carries TRBV7-9 and TRBJ2-5; D unresolved. Trimming removed 11 bases from V and 5 bases from J, with 15 bases in between. This CDR3 is 12 amino acids long. Germline loops: CDR1 SEHNR, CDR2 FQNEAQ (reference sequence). The CDR3 loop reads CALKGAEETQYF. The CDR3 region has the DNA TGTGCCTTAAAGGGTGCGGAGGAGACCCAGTACTTC.

The V gene is TRBV6-5, the J gene TRBJ2-7; D could derive from TRBD1 or TRBD2 (5 bases each). The germline V gene has CDR1 MNHEY and CDR2 SVGAGI. The CDR3 has 14 residues. V shed 5 bases and J shed 9 bases, with 20 bases lying between them. CDR3 sequence reads: CASSPGQNLRGQYF. The CDR3 coding sequence is TGTGCCAGCAGTCCGGGGCAAAATCTACGCGGGCAGTACTTC.

This clone was counted a single time. The chain is built from TRBV5-1 and TRBJ1-1; D might be TRBD1 (5 bases). Germline values: CDR1 SGHRS, CDR2 YFSETQ. The CDR3 has 15 amino acids. Deletions cut 2 bases from V and 2 bases from J, with 13 bases between. The CDR3 DNA follows: TGCGCCAGCAGCTTAAGTACAGGACCTAACACTGAAGCTTTCTTT. Its protein product is CASSLSTGPNTEAFF.

This chain uses TRBV19 with TRBJ2-3; D is ambiguous. V dropped 0 bases and J dropped 0 bases, with 7 bases sitting between them. Per the germline V gene, CDR1 is LNHDA and CDR2 is SQIVND (reference sequence). This CDR3 region has 15 residues. CDR3 in amino acids: CASSIEMTSTDTQYF. The CDR3 DNA reads as TGTGCCAGTAGTATAGAGATGACTAGCACAGATACGCAGTATTTT.

V is TRBV4-3 and J is TRBJ2-3, with unresolved D. Germline loops: CDR1 LGHNA, CDR2 YSLEER. The CDR3 length is 16 residues. V lost 0 bases and J lost 3, with 13 bases in between. In nucleotides, the CDR3 is TGCGCCAGCAGCCAAGAATACCGCCTTAGTACAGATACGCAGTATTTT. As protein: CASSQEYRLSTDTQYF.

As regards this clone: The sample contains more than one DNA sequence encoding this CDR3. DNA for the CDR3: TGTGCCAGCAGCTTAGGACAGGGAGACACTGAAGCTTTCTTT. This codes for CASSLGQGDTEAFF. The V and J genes are TRBV7-9 and TRBJ1-1; 7 positions match TRBD1. The CDR3 spans 14 residues. Per germline, CDR1 SEHNR and CDR2 FQNEAQ (reference sequence). V was pared by 1 base and J by 3 bases, with 2 bases of the junction left unmatched.

The CDR3 nucleotides are TGCGCCAGCAGCTTGGGCGCGGAGGGGCCATACGAAAAACTGTTTTTT. Translating gives CASSLGAEGPYEKLFF. The J gene is TRBJ1-4, the V gene TRBV5-1; a possible D gene is TRBD1 (5 bases). The germline gives CDR1 SGHRS, CDR2 YFSETQ. The CDR3 has 16 amino acids. V lost 0 bases and J lost 8, with 17 bases in between.

The rearrangement links TRBV30 to TRBJ1-3; the match to TRBD1 covers 12 bases. The CDR3 sequence is 17 residues long. Germline CDR1 is GTSNPN and CDR2 is SVGIG (reference sequence). V was pared by 0 bases and J by 1 base, with 4 bases of the junction left unmatched. CDR3 loop: CAWSVVGQGASGNTIYF. DNA for the CDR3: TGTGCCTGGAGTGTTGTGGGACAGGGGGCTTCTGGAAACACCATATATTTT. Full variable domain (remainder filled in from reference TRBV30 and TRBJ1-3): SQTIHQWPATLVQPVGSPLSLECTVEGTSNPNLYWYRQAAGRGLQLLFYSVGIGQISSEVPQNLSASRPQDRQFILSSKKLLLSDSGFYLCAWSVVGQGASGNTIYFGEGSWLTVV.